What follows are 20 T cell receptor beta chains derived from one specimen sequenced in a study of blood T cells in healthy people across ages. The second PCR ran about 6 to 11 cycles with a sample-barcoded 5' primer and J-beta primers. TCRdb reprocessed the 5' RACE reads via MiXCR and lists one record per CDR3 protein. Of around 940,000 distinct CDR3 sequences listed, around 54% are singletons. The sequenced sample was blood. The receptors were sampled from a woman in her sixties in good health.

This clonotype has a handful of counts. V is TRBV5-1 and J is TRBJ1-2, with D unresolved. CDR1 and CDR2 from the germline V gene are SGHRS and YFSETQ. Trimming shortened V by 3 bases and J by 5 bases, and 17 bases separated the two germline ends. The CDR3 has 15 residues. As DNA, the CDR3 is TGCGCCAGCAGCTCGCAACCAGCGGACCTATATGGCTACACCTTC. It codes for CASSSQPADLYGYTF.

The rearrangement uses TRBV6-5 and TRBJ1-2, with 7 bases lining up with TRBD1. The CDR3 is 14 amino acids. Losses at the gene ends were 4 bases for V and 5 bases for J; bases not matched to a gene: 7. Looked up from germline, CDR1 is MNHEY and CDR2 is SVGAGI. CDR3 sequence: CASSLGTGVYGYTF. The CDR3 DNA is TGTGCCAGCAGTTTGGGCACAGGGGTTTATGGCTACACCTTC.

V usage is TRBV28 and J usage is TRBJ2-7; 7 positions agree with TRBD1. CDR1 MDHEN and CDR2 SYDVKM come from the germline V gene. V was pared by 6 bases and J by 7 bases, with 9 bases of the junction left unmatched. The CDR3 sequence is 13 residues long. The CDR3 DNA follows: TGTGCCAGCAGAAATACAGGGGTCGGGGAGCAGTACTTC. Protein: CASRNTGVGEQYF.

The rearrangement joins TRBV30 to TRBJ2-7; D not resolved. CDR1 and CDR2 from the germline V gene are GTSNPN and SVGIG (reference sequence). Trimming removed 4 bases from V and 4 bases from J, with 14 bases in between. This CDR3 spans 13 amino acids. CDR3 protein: CAWMGQENYEQYF. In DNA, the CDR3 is TGTGCCTGGATGGGCCAGGAAAATTACGAGCAGTACTTC.

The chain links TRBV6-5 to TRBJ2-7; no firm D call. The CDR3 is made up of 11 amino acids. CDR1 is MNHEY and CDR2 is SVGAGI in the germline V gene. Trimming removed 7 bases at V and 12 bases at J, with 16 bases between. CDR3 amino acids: CASNSGQVRYF. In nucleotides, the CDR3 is TGTGCCAGCAATTCGGGCCAGGTCCGGTACTTC.

CDR3 sequence (DNA): TGTGCCAGCAGCTTGGCCTCAGGGGGTACGAGAGAGCAGTACTTC. This translates into CASSLASGGTREQYF. The chain combines TRBV7-2 with TRBJ2-5; 7 nucleotides agree with TRBD1. Germline V gene sequence: CDR1 SGHTA, CDR2 FQGNSA. V shed 3 bases, J shed 11 bases, and the junction held 15 bases outside the gene matches. There are 15 residues in the CDR3.

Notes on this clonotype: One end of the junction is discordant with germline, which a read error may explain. This CDR3 is CVSSGRARETQYF. For the CDR3, the DNA is TGTGTCAGCAGTGGGAGGGCCAGAGAGACCCAGTACTTC. The chain combines TRBV6-1 with TRBJ2-7, with 7 bases aligning to TRBD2. The better agreement between TRBJ2-5 and the DNA end casts doubt on the J call. The CDR3 runs 13 residues. The V gene's germline CDR1 is MNHNS and CDR2 SASEGT.

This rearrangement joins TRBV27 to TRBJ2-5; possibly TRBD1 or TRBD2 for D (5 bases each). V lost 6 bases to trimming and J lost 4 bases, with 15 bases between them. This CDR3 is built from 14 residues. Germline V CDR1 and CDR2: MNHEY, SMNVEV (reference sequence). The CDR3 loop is CASSLGTTRETQYF. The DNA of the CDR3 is TGTGCCAGCAGCCTAGGGACGACCCGAGAGACCCAGTACTTC.

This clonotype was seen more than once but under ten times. CDR3 DNA sequence: TGTGCCAGCAGCCAATTACAGGGGAACTATGGCTACACCTTC. Translating gives CASSQLQGNYGYTF. This chain joins TRBV3-1 and TRBJ1-2, with 7 bases lining up with TRBD1. Germline loops: CDR1 LGHDT, CDR2 YNNKEL (reference sequence). J gave up 2 bases and V 2 bases, and 2 bases lay outside the gene matches. The CDR3 runs to 14 residues. The whole variable domain, filled in from reference TRBV3-1 and TRBJ1-2, reads DTAVSQTPKYLVTQMGNDKSIKCEQNLGHDTMYWYKQDSKKFLKIMFSYNNKELIINETVPNRFSPKSPDKAHLNLHINSLELGDSAVYFCASSQLQGNYGYTFGSGTRLTVV.

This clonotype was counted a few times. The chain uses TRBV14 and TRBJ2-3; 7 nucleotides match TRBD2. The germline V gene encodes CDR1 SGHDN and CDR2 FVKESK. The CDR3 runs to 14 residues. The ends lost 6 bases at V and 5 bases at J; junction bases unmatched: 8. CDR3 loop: CASRTGGRGDTQYF. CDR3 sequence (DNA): TGTGCCAGCAGAACGGGAGGTCGGGGAGATACGCAGTATTTT.

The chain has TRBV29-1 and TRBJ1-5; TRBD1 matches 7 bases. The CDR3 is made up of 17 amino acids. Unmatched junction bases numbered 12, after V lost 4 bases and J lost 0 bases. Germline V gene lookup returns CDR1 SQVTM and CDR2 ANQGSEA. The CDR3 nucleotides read TGCAGCGTTGTTTGGGACAGCCCCCTTGATAGCAATCAGCCCCAGCATTTT. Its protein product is CSVVWDSPLDSNQPQHF.

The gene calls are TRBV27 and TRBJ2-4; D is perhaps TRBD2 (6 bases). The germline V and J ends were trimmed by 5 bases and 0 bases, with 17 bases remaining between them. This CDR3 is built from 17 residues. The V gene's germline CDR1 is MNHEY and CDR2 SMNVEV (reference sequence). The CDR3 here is CASSGWGDDIAKNIQYF. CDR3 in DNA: TGTGCCAGCAGTGGGTGGGGGGACGATATAGCCAAAAACATTCAGTACTTC.

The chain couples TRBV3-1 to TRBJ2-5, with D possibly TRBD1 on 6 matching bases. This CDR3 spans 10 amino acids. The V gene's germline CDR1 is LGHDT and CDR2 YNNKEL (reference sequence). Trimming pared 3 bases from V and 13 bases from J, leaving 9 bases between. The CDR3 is CASSHRDTYF. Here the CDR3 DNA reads TGTGCCAGCAGCCATAGGGACACGTACTTC.

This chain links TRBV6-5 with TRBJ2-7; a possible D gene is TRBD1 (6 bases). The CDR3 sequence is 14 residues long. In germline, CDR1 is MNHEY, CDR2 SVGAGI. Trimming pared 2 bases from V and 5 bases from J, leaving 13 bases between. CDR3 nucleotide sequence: TGTGCCAGCAGTTACAGGGCAGGGGCGAACGAGCAGTACTTC. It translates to CASSYRAGANEQYF.

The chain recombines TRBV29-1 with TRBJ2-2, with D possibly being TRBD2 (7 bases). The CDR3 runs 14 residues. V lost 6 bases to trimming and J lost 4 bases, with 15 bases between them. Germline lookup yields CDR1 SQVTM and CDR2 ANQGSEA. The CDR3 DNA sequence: TGCAGCGTCGACGAGGGGGGGGCCACCGGGGAGCTGTTTTTT. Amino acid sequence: CSVDEGGATGELFF.

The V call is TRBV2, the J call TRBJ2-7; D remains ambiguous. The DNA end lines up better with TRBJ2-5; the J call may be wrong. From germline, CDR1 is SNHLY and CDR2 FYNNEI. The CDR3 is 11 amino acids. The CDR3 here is CASGGFETQYF. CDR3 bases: TGTGCCAGCGGCGGATTTGAGACCCAGTACTTC.

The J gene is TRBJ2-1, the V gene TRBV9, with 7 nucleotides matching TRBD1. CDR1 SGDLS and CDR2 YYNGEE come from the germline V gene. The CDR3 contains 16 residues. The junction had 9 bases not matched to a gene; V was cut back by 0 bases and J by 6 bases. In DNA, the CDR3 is TGTGCCAGCAGCGTAGATTTGGGACAGACCCTCAATGAGCAGTTCTTC. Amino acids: CASSVDLGQTLNEQFF.

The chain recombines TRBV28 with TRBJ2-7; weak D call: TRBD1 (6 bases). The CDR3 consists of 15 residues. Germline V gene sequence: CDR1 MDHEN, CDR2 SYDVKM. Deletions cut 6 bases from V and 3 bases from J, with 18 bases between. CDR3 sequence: CASSDTGIFLYEQYF. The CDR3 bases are TGTGCCAGCAGCGATACAGGGATTTTCCTCTACGAGCAGTACTTC.

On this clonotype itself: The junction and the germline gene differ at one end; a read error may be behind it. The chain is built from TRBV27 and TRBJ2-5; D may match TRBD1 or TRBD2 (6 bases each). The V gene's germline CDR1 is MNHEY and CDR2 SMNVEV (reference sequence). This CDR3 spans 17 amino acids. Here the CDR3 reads CASSSLSGGGHQETRYF. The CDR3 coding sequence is TGTGCCAGCAGTTCCTTAAGCGGAGGGGGGCACCAAGAGACCCGGTACTTC.

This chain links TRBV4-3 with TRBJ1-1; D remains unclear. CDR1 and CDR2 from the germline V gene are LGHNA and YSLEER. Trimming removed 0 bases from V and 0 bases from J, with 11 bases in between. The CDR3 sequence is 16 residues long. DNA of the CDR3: TGCGCCAGCAGCCAAGAGTATGGAGGGCTGAACACTGAAGCTTTCTTT. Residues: CASSQEYGGLNTEAFF.